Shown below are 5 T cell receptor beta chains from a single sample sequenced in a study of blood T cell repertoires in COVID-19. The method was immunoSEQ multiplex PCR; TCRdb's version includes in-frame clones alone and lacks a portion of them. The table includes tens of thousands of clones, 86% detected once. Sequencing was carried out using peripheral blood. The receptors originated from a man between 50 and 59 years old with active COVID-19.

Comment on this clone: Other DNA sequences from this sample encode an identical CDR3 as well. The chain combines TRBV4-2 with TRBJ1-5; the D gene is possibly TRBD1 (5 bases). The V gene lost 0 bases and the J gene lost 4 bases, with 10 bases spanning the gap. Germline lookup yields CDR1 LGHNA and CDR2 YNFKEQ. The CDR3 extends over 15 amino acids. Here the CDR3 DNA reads TGTGCCAGCAGCCAAGAAAGGGGAGGTAATCAGCCCCAGCATTTT. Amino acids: CASSQERGGNQPQHF.

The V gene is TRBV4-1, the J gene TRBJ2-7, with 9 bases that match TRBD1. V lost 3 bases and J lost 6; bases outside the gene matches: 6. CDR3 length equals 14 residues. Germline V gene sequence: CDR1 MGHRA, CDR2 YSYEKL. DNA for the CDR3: TGCGCCAGCAGCCACCCGGGACAGGGTGGCGAGCAGTACTTC. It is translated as CASSHPGQGGEQYF.

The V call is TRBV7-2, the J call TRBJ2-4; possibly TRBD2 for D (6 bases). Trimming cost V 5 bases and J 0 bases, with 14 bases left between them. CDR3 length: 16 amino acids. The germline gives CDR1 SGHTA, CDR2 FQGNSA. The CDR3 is CASSATGGLAKNIQYF. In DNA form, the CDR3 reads TGTGCCAGCAGCGCAACCGGGGGACTAGCCAAAAACATTCAGTACTTC.

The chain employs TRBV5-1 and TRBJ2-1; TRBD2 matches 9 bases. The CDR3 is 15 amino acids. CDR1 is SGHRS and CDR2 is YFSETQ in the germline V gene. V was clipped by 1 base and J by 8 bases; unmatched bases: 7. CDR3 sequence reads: CASSLTGLAQDEQFF. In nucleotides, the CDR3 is TGCGCCAGCAGCTTGACGGGACTAGCTCAGGATGAGCAGTTCTTC.

Here the CDR3 reads CASSLGDRVRTDTQYF. The CDR3 nucleotides read TGTGCCAGCAGCTTGGGGGACAGGGTCCGCACAGATACGCAGTATTTT. The rearrangement links TRBV5-6 to TRBJ2-3, with TRBD1 matching over 9 bases. V lost 0 bases to trimming and J lost 1 base; unmatched junction nucleotides: 3. Germline CDR1 and CDR2: SGHDT and YYEEEE. The CDR3 is made up of 16 amino acids.